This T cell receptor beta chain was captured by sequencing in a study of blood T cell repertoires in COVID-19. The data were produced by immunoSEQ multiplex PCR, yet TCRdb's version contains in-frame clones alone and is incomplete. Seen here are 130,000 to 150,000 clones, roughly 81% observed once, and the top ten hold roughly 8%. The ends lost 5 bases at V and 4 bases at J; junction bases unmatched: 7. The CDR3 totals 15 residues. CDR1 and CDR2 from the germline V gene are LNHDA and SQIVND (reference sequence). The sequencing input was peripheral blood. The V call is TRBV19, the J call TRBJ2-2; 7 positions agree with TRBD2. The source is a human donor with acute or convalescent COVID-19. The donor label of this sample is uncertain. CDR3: CASSRGVWGTGELFF. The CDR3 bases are TGTGCCAGTAGTCGGGGGGTATGGGGCACCGGGGAGCTGTTTTTT.